The clone carrying this TCR beta chain was recorded once. What it binds is not known. As processed by the authors: Because ImmunoSEQ provided only junction sequences with no quality scores, the filtering differed. Profiled with immunoSEQ multiplex PCR; TCRdb holds only in-frame clones, not every one. V and J calls and clone size are as listed in that table; D and trimming were resolved from the DNA. This table has 2 million to 2.5 million clones, roughly 95% appearing once. From germline, CDR1 is MNHEY and CDR2 SVGAGI. The CDR3 contains 15 residues. J gave up 7 bases and V 6 bases, and 6 bases lay outside the gene matches. The record originates from a study of shared clonotypes between healthy human individuals. Study donors comprised healthy, HIV-negative adults devoid of recent acute infection or vaccination. Study-level findings and limits: The naive CD4 repertoires of a handful of donors were compared, and approximately 5.3% of clonotypes were shared.

The rearrangement uses TRBV6-5 and TRBJ2-1, with 13 bases lining up with TRBD2. Sequenced: naive CD4+ T cells sorted from blood. Subset described: CD45RA+ positively selected. This clonotype was sampled from a man younger than 30 in good health. This CDR3 is CASSKLAGGWNEQFF. Written as DNA, the CDR3 is TGTGCCAGCAGCAAACTAGCGGGGGGGTGGAATGAGCAGTTCTTC.